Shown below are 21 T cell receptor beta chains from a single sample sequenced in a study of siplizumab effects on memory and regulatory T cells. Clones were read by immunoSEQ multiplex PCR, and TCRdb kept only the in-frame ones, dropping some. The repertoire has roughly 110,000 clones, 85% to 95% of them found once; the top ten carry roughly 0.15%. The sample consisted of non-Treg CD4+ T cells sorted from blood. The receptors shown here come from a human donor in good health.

In DNA, the CDR3 is TGTGCCAGCAGTTCAACTAGCGGGGGGGTCTCCGGGGAGCTGTTTTTT. Protein sequence: CASSSTSGGVSGELFF. V and J are TRBV27 and TRBJ2-2; the match to TRBD2 covers 13 bases. V gave up 4 bases and J gave up 6 bases; unmatched junction bases: 5. The germline CDR1 and CDR2 sequences are MNHEY and SMNVEV (reference sequence). The CDR3 is 16 amino acids.

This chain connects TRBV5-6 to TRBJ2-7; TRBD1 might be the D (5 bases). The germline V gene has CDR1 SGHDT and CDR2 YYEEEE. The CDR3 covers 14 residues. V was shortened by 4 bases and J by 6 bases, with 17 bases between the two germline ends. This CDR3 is CASSRRAIVPEQYF. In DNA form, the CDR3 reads TGTGCCAGCAGCCGCAGGGCTATCGTTCCCGAGCAGTACTTC.

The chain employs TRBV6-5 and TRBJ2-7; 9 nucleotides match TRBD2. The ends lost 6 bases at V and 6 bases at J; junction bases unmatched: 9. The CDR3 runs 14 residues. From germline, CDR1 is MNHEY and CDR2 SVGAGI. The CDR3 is CASRMTSGVVEQYF. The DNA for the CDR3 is TGTGCCAGCAGAATGACTAGCGGAGTAGTCGAGCAGTACTTC.

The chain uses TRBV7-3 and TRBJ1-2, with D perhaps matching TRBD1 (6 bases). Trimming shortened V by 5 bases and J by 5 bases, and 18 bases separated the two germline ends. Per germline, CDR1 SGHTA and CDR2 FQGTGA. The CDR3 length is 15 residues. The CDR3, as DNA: TGTGCCAGCAGCCCAGGCGAAGGGGGGCCTTATGGCTACACCTTC. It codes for CASSPGEGGPYGYTF.

The CDR3: CASSHDWAGGQETQYF. The CDR3 bases are TGCGCCAGCAGCCATGACTGGGCGGGGGGCCAAGAGACCCAGTACTTC. The chain links TRBV5-1 to TRBJ2-5; 8 positions agree with TRBD2. J gave up 1 base and V 4 bases, and 9 bases lay outside the gene matches. This CDR3 has 16 residues. Germline V lookup: CDR1 SGHRS, CDR2 YFSETQ. The variable domain in full, completed from reference TRBV5-1 and TRBJ2-5, reads KAGVTQTPRYLIKTRGQQVTLSCSPISGHRSVSWYQQTPGQGLQFLFEYFSETQRNKGNFPGRFSGRQFSNSRSEMNVSTLELGDSALYLCASSHDWAGGQETQYFGPGTRLLVL.

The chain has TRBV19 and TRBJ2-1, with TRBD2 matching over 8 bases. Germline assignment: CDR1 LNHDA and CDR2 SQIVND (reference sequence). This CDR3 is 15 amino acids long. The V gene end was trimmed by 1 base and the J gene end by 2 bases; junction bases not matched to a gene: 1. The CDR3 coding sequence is TGTGCCAGTAGTATAGCGGGGGGGACCTACAATGAGCAGTTCTTC. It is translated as CASSIAGGTYNEQFF.

CDR3 in DNA: TGTGCCTGGAGTAAGGATACGGGCTATGGCTACACCTTC. Its protein is CAWSKDTGYGYTF. The chain joins TRBV30 to TRBJ1-2, with D uncertain. The CDR3 is made up of 13 amino acids. Germline V gene lookup returns CDR1 GTSNPN and CDR2 SVGIG (reference sequence). V shed 2 bases and J shed 4 bases, with 11 bases lying between them.

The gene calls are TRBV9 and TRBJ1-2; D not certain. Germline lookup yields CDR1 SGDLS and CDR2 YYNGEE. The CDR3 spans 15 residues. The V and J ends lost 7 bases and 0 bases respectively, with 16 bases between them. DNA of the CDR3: TGTGCCAGCTCCAGATGGCTGGTGACTAACTATGGCTACACCTTC. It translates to CASSRWLVTNYGYTF.

CDR3 amino acids: CASRLSGGHTDTQYF. CDR3 DNA: TGTGCCAGCAGACTTAGCGGGGGCCACACAGATACGCAGTATTTT. The genes are TRBV7-2 and TRBJ2-3; 9 positions match TRBD2. The CDR3 extends over 15 amino acids. The V gene's germline CDR1 is SGHTA and CDR2 FQGNSA. Germline trimming cut 6 bases from V and 2 bases from J; bases unmatched to any gene: 6.

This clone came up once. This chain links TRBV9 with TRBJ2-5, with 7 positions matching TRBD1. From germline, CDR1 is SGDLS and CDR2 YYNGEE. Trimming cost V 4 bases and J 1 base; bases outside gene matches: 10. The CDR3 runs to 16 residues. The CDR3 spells CASSPREGGIQETQYF. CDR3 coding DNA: TGTGCCAGCAGCCCCCGGGAAGGGGGCATCCAAGAGACCCAGTACTTC. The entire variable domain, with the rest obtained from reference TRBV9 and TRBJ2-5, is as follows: DSGVTQTPKHLITATGQRVTLRCSPRSGDLSVYWYQQSLDQGLQFLIQYYNGEERAKGNILERFSAQQFPDLHSELNLSSLELGDSALYFCASSPREGGIQETQYFGPGTRLLVL.

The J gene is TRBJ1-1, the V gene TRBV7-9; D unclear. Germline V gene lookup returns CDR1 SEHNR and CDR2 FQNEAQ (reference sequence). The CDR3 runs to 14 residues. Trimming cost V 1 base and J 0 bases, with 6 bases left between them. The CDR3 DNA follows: TGTGCCAGCAGCTTAGACAGCATGAACACTGAAGCTTTCTTT. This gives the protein CASSLDSMNTEAFF.

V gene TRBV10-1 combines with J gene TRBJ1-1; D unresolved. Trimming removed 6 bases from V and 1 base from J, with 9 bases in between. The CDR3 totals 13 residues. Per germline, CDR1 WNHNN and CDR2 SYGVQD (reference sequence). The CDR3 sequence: CASRQSRNTEAFF. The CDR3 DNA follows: TGCGCCAGCAGGCAGTCCAGGAACACTGAAGCTTTCTTT.

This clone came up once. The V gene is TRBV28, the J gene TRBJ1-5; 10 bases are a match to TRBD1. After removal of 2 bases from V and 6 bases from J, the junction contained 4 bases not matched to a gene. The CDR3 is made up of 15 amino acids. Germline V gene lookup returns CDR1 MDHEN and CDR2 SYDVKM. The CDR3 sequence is CASSLRTGGTQPQHF. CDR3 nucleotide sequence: TGTGCCAGCAGTTTACGGACAGGGGGTACTCAGCCCCAGCATTTT.

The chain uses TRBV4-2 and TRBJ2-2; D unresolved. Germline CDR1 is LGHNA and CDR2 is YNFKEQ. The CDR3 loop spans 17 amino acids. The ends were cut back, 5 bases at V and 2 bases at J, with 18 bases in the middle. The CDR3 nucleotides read TGTGCCAGCAGCTTTCCGGGCAGGATCGAAAACACCGGGGAGCTGTTTTTT. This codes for CASSFPGRIENTGELFF.

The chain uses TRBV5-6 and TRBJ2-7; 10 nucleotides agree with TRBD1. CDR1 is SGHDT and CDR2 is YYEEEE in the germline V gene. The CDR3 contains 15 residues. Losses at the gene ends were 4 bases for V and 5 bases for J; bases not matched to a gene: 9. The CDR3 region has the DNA TGTGCCAGCAGCGCCCCGGGACAGGGGTACCACGAGCAGTACTTC. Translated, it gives CASSAPGQGYHEQYF.

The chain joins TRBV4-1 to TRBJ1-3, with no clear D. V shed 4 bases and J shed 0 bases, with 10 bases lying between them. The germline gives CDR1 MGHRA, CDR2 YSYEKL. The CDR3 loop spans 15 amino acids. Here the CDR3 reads CASSPVTGSGNTIYF. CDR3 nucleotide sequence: TGCGCCAGCAGCCCTGTTACGGGCTCTGGAAACACCATATATTTT.

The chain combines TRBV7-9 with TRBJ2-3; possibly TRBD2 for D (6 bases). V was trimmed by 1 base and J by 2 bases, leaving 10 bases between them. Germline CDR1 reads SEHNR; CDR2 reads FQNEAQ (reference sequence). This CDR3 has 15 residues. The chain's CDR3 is CASSLGTSLTDTQYF. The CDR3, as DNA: TGTGCCAGCAGCTTAGGTACTAGCCTCACAGATACGCAGTATTTT.

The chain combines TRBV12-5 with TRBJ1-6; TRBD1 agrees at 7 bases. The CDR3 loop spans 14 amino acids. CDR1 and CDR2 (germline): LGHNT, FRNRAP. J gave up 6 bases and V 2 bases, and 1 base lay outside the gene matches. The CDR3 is CASGLSGGNSPLHF. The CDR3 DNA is TGTGCTAGTGGTTTGTCAGGGGGTAATTCACCCCTCCACTTT.

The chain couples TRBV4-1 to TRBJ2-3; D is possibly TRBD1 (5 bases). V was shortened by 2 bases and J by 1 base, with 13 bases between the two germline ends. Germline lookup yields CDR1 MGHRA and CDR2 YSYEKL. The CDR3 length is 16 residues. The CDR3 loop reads CASSQPRRVGTDTQYF. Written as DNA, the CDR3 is TGCGCCAGCAGCCAACCGCGCAGGGTGGGCACAGATACGCAGTATTTT.

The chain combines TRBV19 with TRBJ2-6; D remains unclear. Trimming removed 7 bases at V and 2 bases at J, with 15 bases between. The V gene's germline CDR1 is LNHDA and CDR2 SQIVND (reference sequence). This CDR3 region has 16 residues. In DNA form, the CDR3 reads TGTGCCAGTACCCCCCAGGTTACCGCTGGGGCCAACGTCCTGACTTTC. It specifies CASTPQVTAGANVLTF.

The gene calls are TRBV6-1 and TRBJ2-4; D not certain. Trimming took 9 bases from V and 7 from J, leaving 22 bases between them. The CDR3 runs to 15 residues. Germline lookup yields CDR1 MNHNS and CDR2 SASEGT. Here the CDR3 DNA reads TGTGCCAGTAATCGGATTTTCCTCTGGGTGAACATTCAGTACTTC. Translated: CASNRIFLWVNIQYF.